A selection of T cell receptor beta chains follows, all from one sample in a study of memory CD4+ T cells and cytomegalovirus serostatus. The assay was immunoSEQ multiplex PCR, and TCRdb's table has in-frame clones only and misses some. The sample yields 52,000 or so clones, about 80% seen once. Sequencing was done on a sample of memory CD4+ T cells from blood. The receptor set was obtained from an adult in good health and CMV-seronegative. Both conserved end residues are part of each CDR3.

V gene	J gene	CDR3 protein
TRBV7-6	TRBJ1-3	CASSPRRMDSGNTIYF
TRBV7-6	TRBJ2-1	CASSPRVSSGQGFSWNEQFF
TRBV29-1	TRBJ2-7	CSVRQGLDEQYF
TRBV14	TRBJ2-5	CASSPGWTQYF
TRBV19	TRBJ2-3	CASSSGRGDTQYF
TRBV7-2	TRBJ1-5	CASSQGHLNQPQHF
TRBV28	TRBJ1-2	CASSSIVGGYTF
TRBV29-1	TRBJ1-1	CSVGFGGTGAPEAFF
TRBV4-2	TRBJ1-3	CASSQIAGQTSGNTIYF
TRBV28	TRBJ2-7	CASSLSAGNYEQYF
TRBV7-9	TRBJ1-4	CASSFGTGNEKLFF
TRBV18	TRBJ1-5	CASSPGLSNQPQHF
TRBV4-2	TRBJ2-7	CASSQEERTESSEQYF
TRBV20-1	TRBJ2-7	CSAFQGWEQYF
TRBV19	TRBJ2-6	CASSMVSGANVLTF
TRBV12-5	TRBJ2-1	CASGVGTGQFF
TRBV28	TRBJ1-2	CASRQTGESGYTF
TRBV28	TRBJ1-1	CASSLRGGLGNTEAFF
TRBV9	TRBJ2-1	CASSIGRANEQFF
TRBV11-3	TRBJ2-7	CASSPGHGSSYEQYF
TRBV18	TRBJ1-1	CASSRDTEAFF
TRBV29-1	TRBJ2-5	CSVGTETQYF
TRBV28	TRBJ1-2	CASSLSSLLDGYTF
TRBV5-1	TRBJ2-6	CASSLRQQLSGANVLTF
TRBV5-4	TRBJ2-3	CASSAYIGASGGPGDTQYF
TRBV27	TRBJ2-2	CASSLTGGWTGELFF
TRBV29-1	TRBJ2-3	CSVCPGTDTQYF
TRBV5-1	TRBJ2-5	CASSLGLAGETQYF
TRBV7-2	TRBJ2-1	CASRRTGINNEQFF
TRBV19	TRBJ1-5	CASSIRGLGNQPQHF
TRBV7-3	TRBJ2-5	CASSFRPTRGQETQYF
TRBV19	TRBJ2-7	CASSRGDRKFSYEQYF
TRBV7-2	TRBJ2-1	CASSLRYNEQFF
TRBV28	TRBJ2-5	CASSPFEWGGMETQYF
TRBV5-6	TRBJ2-3	CASSLYSTDTQYF
TRBV5-6	TRBJ2-6	CASSLEQRSGANVLTF
TRBV14	TRBJ2-5	CASSQVRGASQETQYF
TRBV5-1	TRBJ2-5	CASSLEETQYF
TRBV7-2	TRBJ2-1	CASSLGGSQGAASYNEQFF
TRBV10-2	TRBJ1-2	CASSELTGGGYTF
TRBV5-6	TRBJ2-2	CASSQRTSRVGELFF
TRBV28	TRBJ1-6	CASRNSGDYNSPLHF
TRBV5-4	TRBJ2-5	CASSLRTGGSETQYF
TRBV28	TRBJ1-5	CASRMGGGLNQPQHF
TRBV5-6	TRBJ2-3	CASSGPDRAGVSTDTQYF
TRBV28	TRBJ2-5	CASSRLGRQETQYF